The source of this TCR beta chain is a study of somatic mutations in T cells in chronic GVHD (dated by TCRdb to between 2020 and 2021). Details on this clone: It has no known antigen specificity. No base quality values were provided; no much bigger clone lies one nucleotide off. Distinct nucleotide sequences in the sample also encode this CDR3.

Genomic DNA was isolated and then used for the TCRbeta deep sequencing. TCRbeta CDR3 sequencing and initial data processing were performed with the immunoSEQ assay as a commercial service. The paper's processing steps were these. IMGT was used to annotate V, D, J genes, while reads were demultiplexed, adapter and primer sequences were stripped out, and similar clones were merged through frequency-ratio clustering. This immuneACCESS table, as held by TCRdb, lists in-frame sequences with V and J called but not all clones. Of the missing ones, under half trace to an unresolved V gene in checked studies; the others have no known cause. For V, J and clone size, that table is used; D and trimming come from the DNA. The sample contains about 14,000 clones, more than 75% of them found a single time. The ten largest clones take up roughly 32% of the sample. Sorting staining used anti-CD3, anti-CD4, anti-CD8 and a Vbeta20 antibody from the IOTest Beta Mark kit on a FACSAria III, with purity above 98%. Peripheral blood was drawn into sodium heparin tubes, and mononuclear cells were separated by Ficoll-Paque PLUS density gradient centrifugation. CD4+ Vbeta20+, CD4+ Vbeta20-, and CD8+ T cell fractions were FACS-sorted before TCRbeta deep sequencing.

The germline V gene (reference sequence) supplies CDR1 LNHNV and CDR2 YYDKDF. Spanning cysteine to phenylalanine, the CDR3 consists of 14 amino acids. The only DNA kept is the CDR3, 42 bases in frame from the first base. V loses 5 bases at its end and J loses 1 base; junction bases beyond the gene matches: 1. The V and J genes are TRBV15 and TRBJ2-5; TRBD1 fits 10 bases in the junction. The source of this sequence is a male patient between 45 and 60 years old with chronic graft-versus-host disease. After a transplant, some T cells may be of graft donor origin. The sequenced sample consisted of Vbeta20-negative CD4+ T cells from blood. The cell subset or site label of this sample denotes: CD4+ T cells sorted as TCR Vbeta20 negative by flow cytometry. The DNA reads as follows: TGTGCCACCAGCCGGGACAGGGGCCAAGAGACCCAGTACTTC. Its amino acids are CATSRDRGQETQYF.